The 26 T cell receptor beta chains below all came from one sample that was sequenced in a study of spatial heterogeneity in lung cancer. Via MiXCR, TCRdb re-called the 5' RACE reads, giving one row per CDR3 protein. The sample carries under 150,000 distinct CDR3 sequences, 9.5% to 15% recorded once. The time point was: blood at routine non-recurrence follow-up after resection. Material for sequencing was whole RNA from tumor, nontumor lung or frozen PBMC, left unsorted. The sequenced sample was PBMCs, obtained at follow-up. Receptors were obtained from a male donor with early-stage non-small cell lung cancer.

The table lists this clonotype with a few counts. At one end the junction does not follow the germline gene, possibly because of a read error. CDR3 sequence: CASSLAPGFSAGGFEQFF. The CDR3 region has the DNA TGTGCTAGCAGCTTAGCTCCCGGTTTCTCAGCGGGGGGATTTGAGCAGTTCTTC. The chain combines TRBV7-7 with TRBJ2-1; 9 nucleotides line up with TRBD2. Germline loops: CDR1 SSHAT, CDR2 FNYEAQ (reference sequence). The CDR3 has 18 amino acids. The variable domain in full, completed from reference TRBV7-7 and TRBJ2-1, reads GAGVSQSPRYKVTKRGQDVTLRCDPISSHATLYWYQQALGQGPEFLTYFNYEAQPDKSGLPSDRFSAERPEGSISTLTIQRTEQRDSAMYRCASSLAPGFSAGGFEQFFGPGTRLTVL.

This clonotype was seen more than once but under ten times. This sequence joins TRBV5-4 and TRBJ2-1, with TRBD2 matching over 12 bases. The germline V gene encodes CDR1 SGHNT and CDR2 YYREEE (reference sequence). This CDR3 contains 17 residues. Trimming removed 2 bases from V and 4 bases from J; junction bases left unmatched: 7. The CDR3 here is CASSFKWLAGGYNEQFF. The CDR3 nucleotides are TGTGCCAGCAGCTTTAAATGGCTAGCGGGGGGGTACAATGAGCAGTTCTTC.

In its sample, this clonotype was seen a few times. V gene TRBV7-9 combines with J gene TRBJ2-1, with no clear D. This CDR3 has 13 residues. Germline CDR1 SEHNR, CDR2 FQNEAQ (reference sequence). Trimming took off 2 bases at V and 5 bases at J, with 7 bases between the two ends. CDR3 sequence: CASSLLRNNEQFF. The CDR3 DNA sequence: TGTGCCAGCAGCTTACTCAGAAACAATGAGCAGTTCTTC.

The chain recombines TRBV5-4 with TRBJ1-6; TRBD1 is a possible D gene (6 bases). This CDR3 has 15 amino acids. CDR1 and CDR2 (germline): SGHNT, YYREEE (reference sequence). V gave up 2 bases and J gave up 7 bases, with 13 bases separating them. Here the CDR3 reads CASSLGQGQNSPLHF. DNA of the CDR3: TGTGCCAGCAGCTTAGGGCAGGGGCAAAATTCACCCCTCCACTTT.

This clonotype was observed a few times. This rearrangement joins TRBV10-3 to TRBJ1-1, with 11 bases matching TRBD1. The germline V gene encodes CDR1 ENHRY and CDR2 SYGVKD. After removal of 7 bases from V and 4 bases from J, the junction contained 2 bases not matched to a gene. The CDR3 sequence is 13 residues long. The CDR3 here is CAIKGQGVTEAFF. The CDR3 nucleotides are TGTGCCATCAAGGGACAGGGGGTCACTGAAGCTTTCTTT.

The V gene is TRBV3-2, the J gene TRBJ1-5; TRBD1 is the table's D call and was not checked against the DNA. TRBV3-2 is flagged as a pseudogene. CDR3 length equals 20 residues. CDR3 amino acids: CASSQGAGQGGTYSNQPQHF. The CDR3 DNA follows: TGTGCCAGCAGCCAAGGCGCAGGACAGGGGGGAACATATAGCAATCAGCCCCAGCATTTT.

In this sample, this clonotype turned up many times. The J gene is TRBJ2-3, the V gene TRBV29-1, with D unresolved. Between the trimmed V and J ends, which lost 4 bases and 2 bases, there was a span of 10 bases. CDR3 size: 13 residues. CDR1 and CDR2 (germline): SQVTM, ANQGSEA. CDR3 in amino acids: CSVAPALTDTQYF. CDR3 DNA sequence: TGCAGCGTTGCGCCAGCACTCACAGATACGCAGTATTTT.

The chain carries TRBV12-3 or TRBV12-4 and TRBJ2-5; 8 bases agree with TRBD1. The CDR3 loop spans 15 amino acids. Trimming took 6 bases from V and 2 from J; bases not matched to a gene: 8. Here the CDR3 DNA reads TGTGCCAGCAGCCTAGGGACAGGAAAACAAGAGACCCAGTACTTC. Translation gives CASSLGTGKQETQYF.

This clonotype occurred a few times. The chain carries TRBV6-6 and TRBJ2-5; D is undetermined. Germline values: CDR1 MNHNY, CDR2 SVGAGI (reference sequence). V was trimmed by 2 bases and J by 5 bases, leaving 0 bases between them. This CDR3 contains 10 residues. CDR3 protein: CASSYETQYF. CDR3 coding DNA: TGTGCCAGCAGTTACGAGACCCAGTACTTC.

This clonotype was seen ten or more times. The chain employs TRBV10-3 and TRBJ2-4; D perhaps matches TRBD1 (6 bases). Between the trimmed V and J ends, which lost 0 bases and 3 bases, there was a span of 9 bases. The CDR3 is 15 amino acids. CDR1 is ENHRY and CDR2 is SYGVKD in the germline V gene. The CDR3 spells CAISESGGGKNIQYF. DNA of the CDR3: TGTGCCATCAGTGAGTCAGGGGGTGGCAAAAACATTCAGTACTTC.

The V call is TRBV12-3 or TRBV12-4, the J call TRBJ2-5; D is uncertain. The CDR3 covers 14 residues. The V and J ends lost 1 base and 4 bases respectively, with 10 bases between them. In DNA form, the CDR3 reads TGTGCCAGCAGTTTAGGCAGCCCGGGAGAGACCCAGTACTTC. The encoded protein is CASSLGSPGETQYF.

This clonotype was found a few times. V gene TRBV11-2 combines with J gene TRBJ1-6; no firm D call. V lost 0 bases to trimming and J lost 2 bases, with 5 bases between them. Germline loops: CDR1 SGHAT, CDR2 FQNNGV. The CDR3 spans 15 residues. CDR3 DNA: TGTGCCAGCAGCTTAGACAGGACCTATAATTCACCCCTCCACTTT. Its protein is CASSLDRTYNSPLHF.

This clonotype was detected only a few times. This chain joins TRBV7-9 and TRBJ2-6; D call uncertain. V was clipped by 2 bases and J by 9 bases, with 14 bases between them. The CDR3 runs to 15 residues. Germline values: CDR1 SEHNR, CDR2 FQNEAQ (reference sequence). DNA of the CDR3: TGTGCCAGCAGCTTATCATCTCGGGCCCACAACGTCCTGACTTTC. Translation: CASSLSSRAHNVLTF.

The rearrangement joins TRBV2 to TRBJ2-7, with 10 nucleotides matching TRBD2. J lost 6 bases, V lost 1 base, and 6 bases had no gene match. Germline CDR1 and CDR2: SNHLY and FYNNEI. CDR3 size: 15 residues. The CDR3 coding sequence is TGTGCCAGCAGTGAAGGCCTAGCGGGGGTAGGCGAGCAGTACTTC. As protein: CASSEGLAGVGEQYF.

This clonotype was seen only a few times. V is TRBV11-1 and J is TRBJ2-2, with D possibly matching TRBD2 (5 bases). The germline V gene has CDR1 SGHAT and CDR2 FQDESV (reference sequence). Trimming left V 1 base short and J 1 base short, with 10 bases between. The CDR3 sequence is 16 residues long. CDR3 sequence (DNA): TGTGCCAGCAGCTTAGGAGGGTTCTGGAACACCGGGGAGCTGTTTTTT. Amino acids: CASSLGGFWNTGELFF.

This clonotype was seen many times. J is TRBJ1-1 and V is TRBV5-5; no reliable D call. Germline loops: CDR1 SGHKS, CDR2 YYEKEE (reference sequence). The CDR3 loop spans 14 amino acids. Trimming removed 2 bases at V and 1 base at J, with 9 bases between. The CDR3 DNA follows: TGTGCCAGCAGCTTACGGGGTGCGAACACTGAAGCTTTCTTT. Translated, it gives CASSLRGANTEAFF.

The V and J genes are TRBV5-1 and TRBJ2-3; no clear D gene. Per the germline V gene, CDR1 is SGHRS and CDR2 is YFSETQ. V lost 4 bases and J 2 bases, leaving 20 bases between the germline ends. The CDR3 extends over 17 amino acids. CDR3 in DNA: TGCGCCAGCAGCGGGGAAGGGTACCCTGCCTTCACAGATACGCAGTATTTT. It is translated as CASSGEGYPAFTDTQYF.

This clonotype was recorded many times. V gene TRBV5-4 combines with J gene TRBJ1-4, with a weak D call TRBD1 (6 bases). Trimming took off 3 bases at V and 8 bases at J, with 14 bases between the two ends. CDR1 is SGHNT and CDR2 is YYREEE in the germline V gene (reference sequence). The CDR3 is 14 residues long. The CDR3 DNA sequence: TGTGCCAGCAGCTCACAGGGTTTAGGAGAAAAACTGTTTTTT. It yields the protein CASSSQGLGEKLFF.

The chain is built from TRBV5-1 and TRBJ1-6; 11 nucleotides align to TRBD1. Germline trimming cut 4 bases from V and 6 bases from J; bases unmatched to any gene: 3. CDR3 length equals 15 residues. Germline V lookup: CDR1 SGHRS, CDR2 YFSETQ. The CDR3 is CASSIGTGGNSPLHF. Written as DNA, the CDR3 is TGCGCCAGCAGCATAGGGACAGGGGGTAATTCACCCCTCCACTTT.

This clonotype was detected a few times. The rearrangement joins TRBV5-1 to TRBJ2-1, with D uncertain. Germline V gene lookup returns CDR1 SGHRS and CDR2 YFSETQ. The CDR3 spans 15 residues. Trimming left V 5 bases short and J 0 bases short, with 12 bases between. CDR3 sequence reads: CASSFSTSSYNEQFF. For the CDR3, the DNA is TGCGCCAGCAGTTTCTCTACGAGCTCCTACAATGAGCAGTTCTTC.

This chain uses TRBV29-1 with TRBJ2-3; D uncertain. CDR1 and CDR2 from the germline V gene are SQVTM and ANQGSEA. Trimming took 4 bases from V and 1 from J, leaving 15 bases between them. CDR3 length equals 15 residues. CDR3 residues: CSVGEQFTGTDTQYF. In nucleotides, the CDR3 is TGCAGCGTTGGAGAACAGTTTACTGGCACAGATACGCAGTATTTT.

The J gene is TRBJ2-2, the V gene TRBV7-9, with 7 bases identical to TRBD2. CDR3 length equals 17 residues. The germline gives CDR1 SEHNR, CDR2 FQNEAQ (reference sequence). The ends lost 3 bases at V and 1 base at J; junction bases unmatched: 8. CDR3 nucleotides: TGTGCCAGCAGCTTGACCCGGGGGGTCCTGAACACCGGGGAGCTGTTTTTT. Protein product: CASSLTRGVLNTGELFF.

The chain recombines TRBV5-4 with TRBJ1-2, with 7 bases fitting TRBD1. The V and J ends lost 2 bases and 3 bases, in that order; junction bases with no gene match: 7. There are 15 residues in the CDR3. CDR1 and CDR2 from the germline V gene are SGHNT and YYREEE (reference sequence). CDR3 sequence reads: CASSFGQDLYYGYTF. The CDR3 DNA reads TGTGCCAGCAGCTTCGGACAGGATCTTTACTATGGCTACACCTTC.

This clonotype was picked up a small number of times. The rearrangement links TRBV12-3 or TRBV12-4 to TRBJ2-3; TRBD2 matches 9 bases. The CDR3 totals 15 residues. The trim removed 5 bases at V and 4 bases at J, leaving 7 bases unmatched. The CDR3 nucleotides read TGTGCCAGCAGTCCACGAGGCGGGGGGGCAGATACGCAGTATTTT. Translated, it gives CASSPRGGGADTQYF.

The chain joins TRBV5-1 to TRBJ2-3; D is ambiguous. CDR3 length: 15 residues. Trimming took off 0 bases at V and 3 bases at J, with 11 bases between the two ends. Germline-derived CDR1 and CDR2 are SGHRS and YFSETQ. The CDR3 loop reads CASSLASPLTDTQYF. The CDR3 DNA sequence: TGCGCCAGCAGCTTGGCAAGCCCTCTTACAGATACGCAGTATTTT.

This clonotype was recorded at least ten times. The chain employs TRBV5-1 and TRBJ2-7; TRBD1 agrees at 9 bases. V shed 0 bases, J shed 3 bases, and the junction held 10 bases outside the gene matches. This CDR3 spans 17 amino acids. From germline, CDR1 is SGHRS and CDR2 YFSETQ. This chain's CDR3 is CASSLAPRLTGGYEQYF. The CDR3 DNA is TGCGCCAGCAGCTTGGCCCCCCGCCTGACAGGGGGCTACGAGCAGTACTTC.